Following are 9 T cell receptor beta chains from one sample sequenced in a study of identical twins. TCRdb reanalysed the 5' RACE reads using MiXCR and keeps one entry per CDR3 protein. The table shows some 440,000 distinct CDR3 sequences, with 20% to 25% occurring only once. This sample also appeared in a second study, on T cells expressing NK-cell markers.

Sequenced input: CD4+ T cells sorted from blood. The receptors here all came from a woman between 18 and 29 years old in good health.

This clonotype was counted only a few times. This chain joins TRBV5-1 and TRBJ1-5, with D maybe TRBD1 (5 bases). Germline CDR1 is SGHRS and CDR2 is YFSETQ. The CDR3 sequence is 15 residues long. V lost 2 bases to trimming and J lost 2 bases, with 11 bases between them. The CDR3 loop is CASSFGGLGNQPQHF. The CDR3 DNA follows: TGCGCCAGCAGCTTTGGGGGTTTGGGCAATCAGCCCCAGCATTTT. Full variable domain (remainder filled in from reference TRBV5-1 and TRBJ1-5): KAGVTQTPRYLIKTRGQQVTLSCSPISGHRSVSWYQQTPGQGLQFLFEYFSETQRNKGNFPGRFSGRQFSNSRSEMNVSTLELGDSALYLCASSFGGLGNQPQHFGDGTRLSIL.

A few counts support this clonotype. V is TRBV25-1 and J is TRBJ2-5; D gene unclear. The germline CDR1 and CDR2 sequences are MGHDK and SYGVNS. The CDR3 length is 14 residues. V was pared by 3 bases and J by 5 bases, with 13 bases between. The CDR3 region has the DNA TGTGCCAGCAGTGATTGGAGTTTCACGGAGACCCAGTACTTC. Translated: CASSDWSFTETQYF.

V is TRBV9 and J is TRBJ1-1, with 12 bases matching TRBD1. This CDR3 spans 16 amino acids. With 0 bases clipped from V and 5 bases from J, the junction kept 5 bases outside the gene matches. Germline CDR1 reads SGDLS; CDR2 reads YYNGEE. In nucleotides, the CDR3 is TGTGCCAGCAGCGTAGGAGGGACAGGGGGCAAAACTGAAGCTTTCTTT. Its protein product is CASSVGGTGGKTEAFF.

The chain joins TRBV5-6 to TRBJ2-2; either TRBD1 or TRBD2 may fit D (5 bases each). Per the germline V gene, CDR1 is SGHDT and CDR2 is YYEEEE. This CDR3 has 13 residues. The V gene lost 5 bases and the J gene lost 5 bases, with 10 bases spanning the gap. Written as DNA, the CDR3 is TGTGCCAGCAGTGGGGACCTTACCGGGGAGCTGTTTTTT. Its translation: CASSGDLTGELFF.

This clonotype was seen a handful of times. The V gene is TRBV2, the J gene TRBJ2-1; no definite D call. The CDR3 is 12 residues long. V was trimmed by 4 bases and J by 12 bases, leaving 13 bases between them. Germline CDR1 and CDR2: SNHLY and FYNNEI. The CDR3 protein is CASSALPDTQFF. The CDR3 nucleotides read TGTGCCAGCAGTGCTCTGCCAGATACGCAGTTCTTC.

J is TRBJ2-5 and V is TRBV7-2, with D unresolved. CDR3 length: 15 residues. The ends were cut back, 6 bases at V and 3 bases at J, with 17 bases in the middle. The germline CDR1 and CDR2 sequences are SGHTA and FQGNSA. Here the CDR3 DNA reads TGTGCCAGCAGTTCCCTATTCCCCCGGGAAGAGACCCAGTACTTC. Translating it yields CASSSLFPREETQYF.

The chain's CDR3 is CSVTEVVETQYF. CDR3 nucleotides: TGCAGCGTTACTGAGGTCGTGGAGACCCAGTACTTC. The chain couples TRBV29-1 to TRBJ2-5; D is unresolved. The length of the CDR3 is 12 residues. The V end was cut by 5 bases, the J end by 5 bases, with 12 bases between. CDR1 SQVTM and CDR2 ANQGSEA come from the germline V gene.

This clonotype was seen once. This chain uses TRBV6-5 with TRBJ2-1, with 7 bases matching TRBD2. The junction had 3 bases not matched to a gene; V was cut back by 0 bases and J by 4 bases. Looked up from germline, CDR1 is MNHEY and CDR2 is SVGAGI. The CDR3 extends over 15 amino acids. CDR3 DNA: TGTGCCAGCAGTTACTCCAGCGGGGTGTACAATGAGCAGTTCTTC. This sequence encodes CASSYSSGVYNEQFF.

The rearrangement joins TRBV7-2 to TRBJ2-3; no firm D call. Per the germline V gene, CDR1 is SGHTA and CDR2 is FQGNSA. Trimming removed 0 bases from V and 7 bases from J, with 11 bases in between. CDR3 size: 14 residues. The CDR3: CASSLAESPNTQYF. CDR3 DNA sequence: TGTGCCAGCAGCTTAGCCGAGAGCCCTAATACGCAGTATTTT.